The clone carrying this T cell receptor beta chain was seen just once. What it binds is unknown. This sample is part of a study of blood T cells in healthy people across ages. The CDR3 loop spans 15 amino acids. V gave up 0 bases and J gave up 0 bases, with 8 bases separating them. Germline-derived CDR1 and CDR2 are KGHSH and LQKENI. Combining a sample-barcoded 5' primer with a J-beta primer mix, a second PCR ran for 7 to 11 cycles. Paired-end reads containing CDR3 totaled no fewer than 2.5 million for each sample. MiXCR was run by TCRdb on the 5' RACE reads, yielding one entry per CDR3 protein. The table lists 1.2 million to 1.5 million distinct CDR3 sequences, 59% of them singletons, with roughly 6.3% in the top ten. Study-level points and caveats: Naive and antigen-experienced cells could not be conclusively compared, given unsorted PBMCs.

A minimum of 5 micrograms of total RNA was extracted per sample. The sequenced sample was blood. The chain carries TRBV18 and TRBJ1-1; D gene ambiguous. The receptor comes from a man aged 18 to 30 in good health. Here the CDR3 DNA reads TGTGCCAGCTCACCACCGTCCAGCATGAACACTGAAGCTTTCTTT. This sequence encodes CASSPPSSMNTEAFF.